The clone carrying this T cell receptor (beta chain) showed up many times. Its target is unknown. The study used a library that attached unique molecular identifiers to individual cDNA molecules. Using its own MiXCR run on the RACE reads, TCRdb lists one record per CDR3 protein. The data contain approximately 97,000 distinct CDR3 sequences, about an eighth of them singletons. Time point meaning: patch test 2, 6 weeks after DPC sensitization. The treatment here: therapeutic diphenylcyclopropenone sensitization with weekly scalp DPC. Each donor was an alopecia patient between 18 and 70 years of age who qualified for DPC. The data belong to a study of human T cells and chemical hapten exposure. Whole-study results and caveats: Versus controls, expanded TCRs had significantly more large CDR3 similarity clusters.

Per germline, CDR1 SQVTM and CDR2 ANQGSEA. The CDR3 is 14 amino acids. J lost 5 bases, V lost 6 bases, and 11 bases had no gene match. This TCR was sampled from a woman between 40 and 55 years old with alopecia areata. Some clones in this sample may be carry-over from other donors' samples. The sequences come from whole blood, collected in connection with sensitization to the hapten diphenylcyclopropenone (DPC). This chain connects TRBV29-1 to TRBJ2-3; 7 nucleotides align to TRBD1. The DNA of the CDR3 is TGCAGCGTAGCAGGGGGAGAGGGTGTAGATACGCAGTATTTT. Amino acid sequence: CSVAGGEGVDTQYF.